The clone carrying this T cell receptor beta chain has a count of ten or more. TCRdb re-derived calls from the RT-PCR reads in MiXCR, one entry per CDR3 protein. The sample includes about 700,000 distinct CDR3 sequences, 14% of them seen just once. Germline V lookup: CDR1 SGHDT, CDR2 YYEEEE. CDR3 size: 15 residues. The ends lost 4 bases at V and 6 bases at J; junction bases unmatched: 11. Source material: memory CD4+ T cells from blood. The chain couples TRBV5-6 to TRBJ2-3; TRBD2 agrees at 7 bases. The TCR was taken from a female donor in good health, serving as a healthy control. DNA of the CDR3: TGTGCCAGCAGCCCGGTAGGGAGGGAAACGGATACGCAGTATTTT. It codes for CASSPVGRETDTQYF.